This T cell receptor (beta chain) emerged from a study of blood T cells in healthy people across ages. Trimming left V 8 bases short and J 8 bases short, with 15 bases between. From germline, CDR1 is DFQATT and CDR2 SNEGSKA (reference sequence). The CDR3 spans 11 residues. The authors ran a second PCR of about 7 to 11 cycles using a sample-barcoded 5' primer and a J-beta primer mix. TCRdb processed the 5' RACE reads anew with MiXCR; each CDR3 protein has one entry. The sample carries about 1,400,000 distinct CDR3 sequences, 35% to 45% recorded once. This clonotype was recorded once. The chain links TRBV20-1 to TRBJ1-2; D ambiguous. Specimen: blood. This TCR was recovered from a woman under 30 in good health. In DNA, the CDR3 is TGCAGTCTCGCTACCCCGGGCGGCTACACCTTC. The encoded protein is CSLATPGGYTF.